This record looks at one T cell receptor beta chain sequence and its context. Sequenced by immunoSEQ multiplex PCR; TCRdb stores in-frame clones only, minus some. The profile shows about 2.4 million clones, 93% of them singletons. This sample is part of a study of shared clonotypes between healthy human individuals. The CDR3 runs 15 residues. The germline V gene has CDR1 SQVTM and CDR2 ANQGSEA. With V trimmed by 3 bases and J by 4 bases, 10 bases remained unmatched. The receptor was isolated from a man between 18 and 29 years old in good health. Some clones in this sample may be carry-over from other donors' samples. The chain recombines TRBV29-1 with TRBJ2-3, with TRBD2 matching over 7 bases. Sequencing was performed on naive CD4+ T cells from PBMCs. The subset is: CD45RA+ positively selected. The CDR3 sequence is CSVEDGGIYADTQYF. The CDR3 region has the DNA TGCAGCGTTGAGGACGGGGGGATTTATGCAGATACGCAGTATTTT.